Following are 29 T cell receptor beta chains from one sample sequenced in a study of somatic mutations in cytotoxic T cells in rheumatoid arthritis. Produced via immunoSEQ multiplex PCR; TCRdb's table is partial and in-frame only. This repertoire shows approximately 18,000 clones, 70% to 85% found once; its top ten account for roughly 5%. Sequenced sample: CD8+ T cells sorted from blood. All receptors come from a man aged 55 to 69 in good health.

The rearrangement joins TRBV27 to TRBJ2-7, with 7 bases lining up with TRBD1. Trimming removed 0 bases from V and 4 bases from J; junction bases left unmatched: 9. Germline V gene lookup returns CDR1 MNHEY and CDR2 SMNVEV (reference sequence). This CDR3 has 16 amino acids. In DNA, the CDR3 is TGTGCCAGCAGTTTATCGAAAACAGGGGTCTGGTACGAGCAGTACTTC. Translating it yields CASSLSKTGVWYEQYF.

This clone has just one count. The chain has TRBV5-1 and TRBJ2-7; TRBD2 agrees at 12 bases. The junction had 8 bases not matched to a gene; V was cut back by 4 bases and J by 0 bases. The CDR3 has 17 residues. Germline V lookup: CDR1 SGHRS, CDR2 YFSETQ. The CDR3 loop is CASSVPLAGGISYEQYF. DNA for the CDR3: TGCGCCAGCAGCGTCCCCCTAGCGGGAGGGATCTCCTACGAGCAGTACTTC.

J is TRBJ2-3 and V is TRBV7-3; 8 bases agree with TRBD1. The CDR3 extends over 15 amino acids. Germline-derived CDR1 and CDR2 are SGHTA and FQGTGA. The V and J ends lost 5 bases and 3 bases, in that order; junction bases with no gene match: 7. The CDR3 here is CASSMTGELTDTQYF. In DNA form, the CDR3 reads TGTGCCAGCAGCATGACAGGGGAGTTAACAGATACGCAGTATTTT.

The rearrangement joins TRBV19 to TRBJ1-1; D not certain. With 2 bases removed from V and 8 bases from J, the gap between germline ends came to 12 bases. Germline CDR1 is LNHDA and CDR2 is SQIVND (reference sequence). The CDR3 is 13 residues long. The CDR3 spells CASSIKRASEAFF. CDR3 in DNA: TGTGCCAGTAGTATAAAGCGGGCATCCGAAGCTTTCTTT.

This chain connects TRBV6-4 to TRBJ2-1, with a weak D call TRBD2 (5 bases). CDR3 length: 14 residues. The V and J ends lost 3 bases and 7 bases respectively, with 13 bases between them. Germline V gene lookup returns CDR1 MRHNA and CDR2 SNTAGT. The CDR3 nucleotides read TGTGCCAGCAGTGAGTCAAGCGAGGGTAATGAGCAGTTCTTC. Translated: CASSESSEGNEQFF.

This chain connects TRBV7-8 to TRBJ2-1; perhaps TRBD1 as D (5 bases). Germline lookup yields CDR1 SGHVS and CDR2 FQNEAQ. This CDR3 is 13 amino acids long. V was trimmed by 1 base and J by 10 bases, leaving 11 bases between them. The CDR3 protein is CASSLGVQGEQFF. The DNA for the CDR3 is TGTGCCAGCAGCTTAGGGGTGCAGGGAGAGCAGTTCTTC.

This clone occurred once. The chain employs TRBV9 and TRBJ2-7, with a weak D call TRBD1 (5 bases). The V gene's germline CDR1 is SGDLS and CDR2 YYNGEE. V was shortened by 0 bases and J by 4 bases, with 11 bases between the two germline ends. The CDR3 is 14 residues long. The CDR3 DNA sequence: TGTGCCAGCAGCGTAGGAGGCAGGGTGTACGAGCAGTACTTC. It encodes CASSVGGRVYEQYF.

The V gene is TRBV6-4, the J gene TRBJ2-3; TRBD2 aligns across 7 bases. The CDR3 spans 15 residues. CDR1 MRHNA and CDR2 SNTAGT come from the germline V gene. V dropped 6 bases and J dropped 2; count of bases not matched to a gene: 8. The CDR3 sequence is CASSEASGPTDTQYF. The CDR3 coding sequence is TGTGCCAGCAGCGAAGCTAGCGGCCCCACAGATACGCAGTATTTT.

The rearrangement joins TRBV7-8 to TRBJ2-7, with a tentative D call TRBD1 (6 bases). Germline CDR1 is SGHVS and CDR2 is FQNEAQ. CDR3 length: 15 residues. Trimming left V 3 bases short and J 0 bases short, with 12 bases between. CDR3 DNA sequence: TGTGCCAGCAGCTTCAGGGGCAGGGGCTCCTACGAGCAGTACTTC. Its translation: CASSFRGRGSYEQYF. The full variable domain, in which reference TRBV7-8 and TRBJ2-7 provide the parts outside the CDR3, is GAGVSQSPRYKVAKRGQDVALRCDPISGHVSLFWYQQALGQGPEFLTYFQNEAQLDKSGLPSDRFFAERPEGSVSTLKIQRTQQEDSAVYLCASSFRGRGSYEQYFGPGTRLTVT.

This clone occurred once. The chain employs TRBV9 and TRBJ2-3; 13 bases line up with TRBD2. This CDR3 is built from 15 residues. V shed 3 bases, J shed 6 bases, and the junction held 4 bases outside the gene matches. Germline V CDR1 and CDR2: SGDLS, YYNGEE. CDR3 in DNA: TGTGCCAGCAGCGCCGGACTAGCGGGAGCTGATACGCAGTATTTT. Translating gives CASSAGLAGADTQYF. Full variable domain (rest looked up from reference TRBV9 and TRBJ2-3): DSGVTQTPKHLITATGQRVTLRCSPRSGDLSVYWYQQSLDQGLQFLIQYYNGEERAKGNILERFSAQQFPDLHSELNLSSLELGDSALYFCASSAGLAGADTQYFGPGTRLTVL.

The gene calls are TRBV5-6 and TRBJ2-5, with a possible D match to TRBD2 (6 bases). The CDR3 sequence is 14 residues long. Trimming took off 4 bases at V and 5 bases at J, with 15 bases between the two ends. Germline assignment: CDR1 SGHDT and CDR2 YYEEEE. This CDR3 is CASSRLTSPETQYF. For the CDR3, the DNA is TGTGCCAGCAGCCGATTGACTAGTCCGGAGACCCAGTACTTC.

V usage is TRBV4-2 and J usage is TRBJ1-1; D gene uncertain. V shed 1 base and J shed 8 bases, with 11 bases lying between them. The CDR3 sequence is 13 residues long. Germline loops: CDR1 LGHNA, CDR2 YNFKEQ. CDR3 region: CASSQGLEREAFF. The CDR3 bases are TGTGCCAGCAGCCAAGGACTGGAGCGGGAAGCTTTCTTT.

The V gene is TRBV27, the J gene TRBJ2-7; the match to TRBD1 covers 7 bases. Germline trimming cut 2 bases from V and 3 bases from J; bases unmatched to any gene: 10. CDR1 and CDR2 from the germline V gene are MNHEY and SMNVEV (reference sequence). This CDR3 contains 16 residues. The CDR3 DNA is TGTGCCAGCAGTTTAACCCCGGGACAGCTTTTCTACGAGCAGTACTTC. Translating it yields CASSLTPGQLFYEQYF.

This chain connects TRBV27 to TRBJ2-5; 7 nucleotides align to TRBD1. CDR3 length equals 14 residues. Germline CDR1 MNHEY, CDR2 SMNVEV (reference sequence). Trimming at V came to 3 bases and at J to 9 bases, leaving 10 bases not matched to a gene. The CDR3 region has the DNA TGTGCCAGCAGTTTTGGGACAGACCCCTGGGCCCAGTACTTC. Translation gives CASSFGTDPWAQYF.

This clone was detected only a few times. V gene TRBV29-1 combines with J gene TRBJ2-7, with 12 bases aligning to TRBD1. With V trimmed by 3 bases and J by 5 bases, 5 bases remained unmatched. Per germline, CDR1 SQVTM and CDR2 ANQGSEA. The CDR3 spans 14 residues. The CDR3 is CSVEGTGGNDEQYF. In nucleotides, the CDR3 is TGCAGCGTTGAGGGGACAGGGGGCAACGACGAGCAGTACTTC.

This sequence joins TRBV5-1 and TRBJ2-2, with D unclear. The CDR3 loop spans 13 amino acids. The germline CDR1 and CDR2 sequences are SGHRS and YFSETQ. The V end was cut by 1 base, the J end by 5 bases, with 6 bases between. Here the CDR3 reads CASSLLETGELFF. CDR3 DNA: TGCGCCAGCAGCTTGTTAGAGACCGGGGAGCTGTTTTTT.

This chain uses TRBV6-5 with TRBJ1-3; D possibly corresponds to TRBD1 (6 bases). Germline assignment: CDR1 MNHEY and CDR2 SVGAGI. There are 15 residues in the CDR3. V was pared by 3 bases and J by 3 bases, with 12 bases between. The CDR3 loop is CASSYSGGSGNTIYF. The CDR3 nucleotides are TGTGCCAGCAGTTATTCGGGGGGCAGTGGAAACACCATATATTTT.

V is TRBV7-2 and J is TRBJ2-3; no clear D gene. V was clipped by 6 bases and J by 1 base, with 14 bases between them. The germline CDR1 and CDR2 sequences are SGHTA and FQGNSA. The CDR3 is 15 amino acids. DNA of the CDR3: TGTGCCAGCAGTCGAGTCGACTCAGGCACAGATACGCAGTATTTT. This translates into CASSRVDSGTDTQYF. The whole variable domain, filled in from reference TRBV7-2 and TRBJ2-3, reads GAGVSQSPSNKVTEKGKDVELRCDPISGHTALYWYRQSLGQGLEFLIYFQGNSAPDKSGLPSDRFSAERTGGSVSTLTIQRTQQEDSAVYLCASSRVDSGTDTQYFGPGTRLTVL.

This chain joins TRBV19 and TRBJ2-7, with 8 bases fitting TRBD1. V was pared by 4 bases and J by 6 bases, with 2 bases of the junction left unmatched. The CDR3 covers 12 residues. Germline CDR1 is LNHDA and CDR2 is SQIVND (reference sequence). CDR3 amino acids: CASSTGQGEQYF. The CDR3 nucleotides are TGTGCCAGTAGTACCGGACAGGGCGAGCAGTACTTC.

This clone was picked up a small number of times. The chain is built from TRBV4-3 and TRBJ2-3; TRBD2 is a possible D gene (6 bases). Between the trimmed V and J ends, which lost 3 bases and 2 bases, there was a span of 18 bases. Germline V CDR1 and CDR2: LGHNA, YSLEER. The CDR3 covers 17 residues. The CDR3 region is CASSQARETPHTDTQYF. The CDR3 region has the DNA TGCGCCAGCAGCCAGGCACGGGAGACCCCCCACACAGATACGCAGTATTTT.

This clone is termed medium-sized. This chain links TRBV28 with TRBJ2-5; D is unresolved. This CDR3 region has 14 residues. V shed 5 bases and J shed 5 bases, with 15 bases lying between them. Germline CDR1 reads MDHEN; CDR2 reads SYDVKM. The CDR3 is CASSHPNVLETQYF. The CDR3 bases are TGTGCCAGCAGTCACCCTAATGTCCTTGAGACCCAGTACTTC.

The chain carries TRBV7-2 and TRBJ2-2, with 9 bases that match TRBD2. The CDR3 consists of 16 residues. The germline V gene has CDR1 SGHTA and CDR2 FQGNSA. V was pared by 5 bases and J by 7 bases, with 11 bases of the junction left unmatched. The CDR3, as DNA: TGTGCCAGCAGCCCCCGCGGGGGGGCACGGGGCGGGGAGCTGTTTTTT. This encodes CASSPRGGARGGELFF.

This chain connects TRBV11-1 to TRBJ2-3; TRBD1 might be the D (6 bases). Trimming removed 4 bases at V and 10 bases at J, with 12 bases between. The CDR3 runs to 12 residues. Germline lookup yields CDR1 SGHAT and CDR2 FQDESV (reference sequence). CDR3 sequence: CASSSGVDAQYF. In DNA form, the CDR3 reads TGTGCCAGCAGCTCAGGGGTTGACGCGCAGTATTTT.

V gene TRBV11-2 combines with J gene TRBJ1-4; unclear D gene. The germline V and J ends were trimmed by 6 bases and 4 bases, with 12 bases remaining between them. The CDR3 contains 14 residues. Germline CDR1 SGHAT, CDR2 FQNNGV. The CDR3 DNA is TGTGCCAGCAGGCCTGGCCAGTTTAATGAAAAACTGTTTTTT. This translates into CASRPGQFNEKLFF.

This chain links TRBV13 with TRBJ2-7, with 8 bases identical to TRBD2. The CDR3 is made up of 14 amino acids. J was trimmed by 3 bases and V by 3 bases; bases with no gene match: 4. CDR1 and CDR2 from the germline V gene are PRHDT and FYEKMQ (reference sequence). The CDR3 region is CASSFTSGNYEQYF. In DNA, the CDR3 is TGTGCCAGCAGCTTCACTAGCGGAAACTACGAGCAGTACTTC. The full variable domain, completed using reference TRBV13 and TRBJ2-7, is AAGVIQSPRHLIKEKRETATLKCYPIPRHDTVYWYQQGPGQDPQFLISFYEKMQSDKGSIPDRFSAQQFSDYHSELNMSSLELGDSALYFCASSFTSGNYEQYFGPGTRLTVT.

This chain's CDR3 is CASSPAEDNSPLHF. The CDR3 coding sequence is TGTGCCAGCTCACCGGCAGAGGATAATTCACCCCTCCACTTT. The chain couples TRBV18 to TRBJ1-6; no clear D. V was pared by 3 bases and J by 5 bases, with 8 bases between. CDR1 and CDR2 from the germline V gene are KGHSH and LQKENI. This CDR3 is built from 14 residues.

CDR3 DNA: TGTGCCAGCAGCGTTCGGACAGGGCAGTGGACAGATACGCAGTATTTT. Its protein is CASSVRTGQWTDTQYF. V is TRBV9 and J is TRBJ2-3; 8 bases map to TRBD1. The J segment lost 3 bases and the V segment lost 2 bases, leaving 8 bases of the junction unmatched. The CDR3 is 16 residues long. From germline, CDR1 is SGDLS and CDR2 YYNGEE.

There are a few counts of this clone. J is TRBJ2-5 and V is TRBV27, with D possibly being TRBD2 (5 bases). The CDR3 spans 14 residues. Trimming took 2 bases from V and 5 from J, leaving 12 bases between them. The germline V gene has CDR1 MNHEY and CDR2 SMNVEV (reference sequence). Here the CDR3 DNA reads TGTGCCAGCAGTTTAGAGTGGGGAGTGGAGACCCAGTACTTC. Its translation: CASSLEWGVETQYF.

The gene calls are TRBV6-1 and TRBJ2-1; TRBD2 matches 13 bases. Germline V gives CDR1 MNHNS, CDR2 SASEGT. V was clipped by 4 bases and J by 8 bases; unmatched bases: 8. CDR3 length: 16 amino acids. The CDR3 loop is CASSAPGTSGAHEQFF. CDR3 DNA: TGTGCCAGCAGTGCGCCCGGGACTAGCGGGGCTCATGAGCAGTTCTTC.